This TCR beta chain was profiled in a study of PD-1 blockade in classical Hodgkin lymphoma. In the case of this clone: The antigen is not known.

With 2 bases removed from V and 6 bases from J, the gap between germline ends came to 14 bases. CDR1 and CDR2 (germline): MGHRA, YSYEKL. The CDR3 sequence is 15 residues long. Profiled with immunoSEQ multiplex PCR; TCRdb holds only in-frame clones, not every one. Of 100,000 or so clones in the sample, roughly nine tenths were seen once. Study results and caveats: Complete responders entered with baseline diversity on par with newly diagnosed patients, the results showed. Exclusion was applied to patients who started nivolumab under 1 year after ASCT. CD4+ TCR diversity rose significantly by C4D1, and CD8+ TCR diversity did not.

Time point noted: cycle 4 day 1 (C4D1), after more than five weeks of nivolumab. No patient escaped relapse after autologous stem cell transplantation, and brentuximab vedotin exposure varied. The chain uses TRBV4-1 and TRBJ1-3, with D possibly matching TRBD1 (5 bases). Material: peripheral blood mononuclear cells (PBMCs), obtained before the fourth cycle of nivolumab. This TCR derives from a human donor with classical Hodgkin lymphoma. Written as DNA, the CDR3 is TGCGCCAGCAGCCAAATCGACAGCTACCAAAACACCATATATTTT. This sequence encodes CASSQIDSYQNTIYF.